Below, 11 T cell receptor beta chains from the same sample are listed, as sequenced in a study of blood T cell repertoires in COVID-19. TCRdb keeps only in-frame clones here, not all; method: immunoSEQ multiplex PCR. The repertoire holds fewer than 250,000 clones, with around 86% as singletons. Sequenced: PBMCs or T cells enriched from blood (not recorded which). The source of these receptors is a woman between 45 and 60 years old with acute COVID-19.

The chain links TRBV6-5 to TRBJ1-2, with D possibly matching TRBD1 (6 bases). The CDR3 runs to 13 residues. V gave up 7 bases and J gave up 3 bases, with 12 bases separating them. Germline CDR1 is MNHEY and CDR2 is SVGAGI. Written as DNA, the CDR3 is TGTGCCAGCACCTCAGGGGCGGACTATGGCTACACCTTC. Its protein is CASTSGADYGYTF.

This chain links TRBV10-3 with TRBJ2-3; D may be TRBD2 (6 bases). Trimming removed 4 bases from V and 0 bases from J, with 11 bases in between. Germline V gene lookup returns CDR1 ENHRY and CDR2 SYGVKD. This CDR3 contains 15 residues. Written as DNA, the CDR3 is TGTGCCATCAGTGGGACTACGGCTAGCACAGATACGCAGTATTTT. It is translated as CAISGTTASTDTQYF.

CDR3 sequence: CASRTRDRDYNEQFF. The CDR3 bases are TGTGCCAGCAGAACCCGGGACAGGGACTACAATGAGCAGTTCTTC. The gene calls are TRBV7-9 and TRBJ2-1; TRBD1 matches 9 bases. This CDR3 has 15 residues. Trimming removed 6 bases from V and 3 bases from J; junction bases left unmatched: 6. Germline V gene lookup returns CDR1 SEHNR and CDR2 FQNEAQ (reference sequence). Filled out from reference TRBV7-9 and TRBJ2-1, the complete variable domain reads DTGVSQNPRHKITKRGQNVTFRCDPISEHNRLYWYRQTLGQGPEFLTYFQNEAQLEKSRLLSDRFSAERPKGSFSTLEIQRTEQGDSAMYLCASRTRDRDYNEQFFGPGTRLTVL.

The CDR3 DNA reads as TGTGCCAGCTCACCACCGGGGATAAGGGAGACTGAAGCTTTCTTT. Protein: CASSPPGIRETEAFF. The chain has TRBV18 and TRBJ1-1, with no clear D. The CDR3 is made up of 15 amino acids. Germline V CDR1 and CDR2: KGHSH, LQKENI. With 0 bases removed from V and 5 bases from J, the gap between germline ends came to 13 bases.

The rearrangement uses TRBV6-5 and TRBJ2-7; D is perhaps TRBD1 (5 bases). Germline assignment: CDR1 MNHEY and CDR2 SVGAGI. This CDR3 is 14 amino acids long. Trimming took 1 base from V and 5 from J, leaving 12 bases between them. DNA for the CDR3: TGTGCCAGCAGTTACTTCCAGGGAAGTAACGAGCAGTACTTC. This codes for CASSYFQGSNEQYF.

This rearrangement joins TRBV9 to TRBJ2-1; TRBD2 matches at 9 bases. CDR3 length: 15 amino acids. Trimming at V came to 3 bases and at J to 4 bases, leaving 5 bases not matched to a gene. The germline gives CDR1 SGDLS, CDR2 YYNGEE. Here the CDR3 reads CASSETSGVYNEQFF. The CDR3 DNA follows: TGTGCCAGCAGCGAGACTAGCGGAGTTTACAATGAGCAGTTCTTC.

This sequence joins TRBV6-2 or TRBV6-3 and TRBJ2-7; no firm D call. V shed 6 bases and J shed 3 bases, with 15 bases lying between them. This CDR3 comprises 14 residues. Germline loops: CDR1 MNHEY, CDR2 SVGEGT. The CDR3 loop reads CASSRLLTRYEQYF. The CDR3 region has the DNA TGTGCCAGCAGCCGACTGCTGACCCGCTACGAGCAGTACTTC.

For this clone: In the same sample, other DNA sequences code for this CDR3. CDR3 region: CASSPGQGTYNEQFF. DNA for the CDR3: TGTGCCAGCTCACCAGGCCAGGGTACTTACAATGAGCAGTTCTTC. This chain joins TRBV18 and TRBJ2-1, with D maybe TRBD1 (5 bases). The CDR3 has 15 residues. CDR1 KGHSH and CDR2 LQKENI come from the germline V gene. Deletions cut 2 bases from V and 4 bases from J, with 12 bases between.

The V and J genes are TRBV3-1 (or the pseudogene TRBV3-2) and TRBJ2-5; TRBD2 agrees at 7 bases. CDR1 is LGHDT and CDR2 is YNNKEL in the germline V gene (reference sequence). CDR3 length: 15 residues. J lost 2 bases, V lost 9 bases, and 12 bases had no gene match. CDR3: CASEYAGGIQETQYF. The CDR3 coding sequence is TGTGCCAGTGAGTATGCCGGGGGGATACAAGAGACCCAGTACTTC.

The gene calls are TRBV18 and TRBJ1-5; 9 bases are a match to TRBD1. Per the germline V gene, CDR1 is KGHSH and CDR2 is LQKENI. This CDR3 is 16 amino acids long. The V gene end was trimmed by 5 bases and the J gene end by 1 base; junction bases not matched to a gene: 6. This CDR3 reads CASSLQGAQSNQPQHF. The CDR3 DNA is TGTGCCAGCTCATTACAGGGGGCGCAAAGCAATCAGCCCCAGCATTTT.

The CDR3 sequence: CSVDTGVGGELFF. The CDR3 nucleotides are TGCAGCGTTGATACAGGGGTTGGCGGGGAGCTGTTTTTT. V usage is TRBV29-1 and J usage is TRBJ2-2, with TRBD1 matching 7 bases. The V segment lost 3 bases and the J segment 7 bases; nucleotides outside the gene matches: 5. Germline values: CDR1 SQVTM, CDR2 ANQGSEA. CDR3 size: 13 residues.